The next 24 T cell receptor beta chains were all read from a single sample in a study of post-analysis software for immune sequencing data. General observations from the study: Patients had higher frequencies than controls of roughly 5 TRBV segments, including TRBV5-6, TRBV5-1 and TRBV20-1.

These TCRs' antigens remain unknown. TCR beta cDNA libraries had unique molecular identifiers. TCRdb ran MiXCR on the PCR reads and lists one entry per CDR3 protein. The data contain 750,000 to 950,000 distinct CDR3 sequences, approximately 53% of them singletons. Sequenced material: blood. The source of these receptors is a girl aged 5 to 17 with multiple sclerosis.

This clonotype was observed once. The rearrangement uses TRBV6-5 and TRBJ1-2; tentative D call: TRBD1 (6 bases). The CDR3 sequence is 18 residues long. The germline V and J ends were trimmed by 0 bases and 4 bases, with 21 bases remaining between them. In germline, CDR1 is MNHEY, CDR2 SVGAGI. This CDR3 is CASSYSTGKVDRLYGYTF. Written as DNA, the CDR3 is TGTGCCAGCAGTTACTCGACCGGGAAGGTCGACAGGCTCTATGGCTACACCTTC.

The chain uses TRBV10-3 and TRBJ2-7; D call uncertain. Germline V gives CDR1 ENHRY, CDR2 SYGVKD. This CDR3 is 17 amino acids long. The V and J ends lost 6 bases and 0 bases respectively, with 21 bases between them. In DNA form, the CDR3 reads TGTGCCATCAGACCGACGACGACACAAACTACCTCCTACGAGCAGTACTTC. This translates into CAIRPTTTQTTSYEQYF.

The rearrangement uses TRBV20-1 and TRBJ2-5; D gene uncertain. The CDR3 spans 13 residues. V was pared by 0 bases and J by 2 bases, with 7 bases between. Germline CDR1 reads DFQATT; CDR2 reads SNEGSKA (reference sequence). The CDR3 spells CSARDRPQETQYF. CDR3 sequence (DNA): TGCAGTGCTAGAGATCGACCACAAGAGACCCAGTACTTC.

CDR3 coding DNA: TGTGCCATCAGTGACGGACTAGCGGATGGCGAGCAGTTCTTC. It codes for CAISDGLADGEQFF. The chain recombines TRBV10-3 with TRBJ2-1, with TRBD2 identical over 10 bases. Germline lookup yields CDR1 ENHRY and CDR2 SYGVKD. CDR3 size: 14 residues. V was pared by 3 bases and J by 10 bases, with 6 bases of the junction left unmatched.

The chain couples TRBV7-2 to TRBJ2-4; no firm D call. This CDR3 is built from 14 residues. Trimming removed 0 bases at V and 11 bases at J, with 14 bases between. The germline gives CDR1 SGHTA, CDR2 FQGNSA. The CDR3 DNA reads as TGTGCCAGCAGCTTAGCGTTCGGGCGGCAGTTTCAGTACTTC. It specifies CASSLAFGRQFQYF. Drawing the rest from reference TRBV7-2 and TRBJ2-4, the complete variable domain is GAGVSQSPSNKVTEKGKDVELRCDPISGHTALYWYRQSLGQGLEFLIYFQGNSAPDKSGLPSDRFSAERTGGSVSTLTIQRTQQEDSAVYLCASSLAFGRQFQYFGAGTRLSVL.

The V gene is TRBV5-1, the J gene TRBJ2-5, with 8 bases that match TRBD1. CDR3 length equals 16 residues. The germline CDR1 and CDR2 sequences are SGHRS and YFSETQ. V was clipped by 0 bases and J by 5 bases; unmatched bases: 9. The CDR3 DNA reads as TGCGCCAGCAGCTTGGCAGGGGGCGCCGCGAAGGAGACCCAGTACTTC. This translates into CASSLAGGAAKETQYF.

V is TRBV12-3 or TRBV12-4 and J is TRBJ1-2; D call uncertain. V shed 3 bases and J shed 5 bases, with 10 bases lying between them. The CDR3 is 13 residues long. The CDR3 region is CASSFGQMYGYTF. In DNA, the CDR3 is TGTGCCAGCAGTTTTGGGCAGATGTATGGCTACACCTTC.

This rearrangement joins TRBV20-1 to TRBJ2-1, with D maybe TRBD2 (6 bases). In germline, CDR1 is DFQATT, CDR2 SNEGSKA (reference sequence). The CDR3 has 11 amino acids. Trimming removed 6 bases at V and 8 bases at J, with 11 bases between. CDR3 region: CSAWGLDEQFF. Written as DNA, the CDR3 is TGCAGTGCGTGGGGACTCGATGAGCAGTTCTTC.

This clonotype was picked up a small number of times. The V and J genes are TRBV10-2 and TRBJ2-5; 10 positions match TRBD2. This CDR3 is 18 amino acids long. Germline values: CDR1 WSHSY, CDR2 SAAADI. V gave up 0 bases and J gave up 3 bases; unmatched junction bases: 10. CDR3 nucleotide sequence: TGCGCCAGCAGTGAGTCGAGGAGACTAGCGGGCGTAAAAGAGACCCAGTACTTC. Protein sequence: CASSESRRLAGVKETQYF.

This chain uses TRBV6-4 with TRBJ2-5; 11 nucleotides align to TRBD2. V gave up 0 bases and J gave up 4 bases; unmatched junction bases: 4. The CDR3 sequence is 16 residues long. CDR1 is MRHNA, CDR2 SNTAGT, per germline. Here the CDR3 DNA reads TGTGCCAGCAGTGACTCGGCTAGCGGGGGGATAGAGACCCAGTACTTC. Its protein product is CASSDSASGGIETQYF.

This clonotype was detected only a few times. The chain joins TRBV12-3 or TRBV12-4 to TRBJ2-7, with D maybe TRBD1 (6 bases). The CDR3 length is 12 residues. Trimming took 7 bases from V and 4 from J, leaving 11 bases between them. CDR3 sequence reads: CASKQGNYEQYF. CDR3 bases: TGTGCCAGCAAACAGGGAAATTACGAGCAGTACTTC.

This clonotype came up once. The chain uses TRBV29-1 and TRBJ1-1; D may be TRBD1 (6 bases). The CDR3 is made up of 13 amino acids. V dropped 8 bases and J dropped 5 bases, with 18 bases sitting between them. Germline V CDR1 and CDR2: SQVTM, ANQGSEA. CDR3 sequence: CSSSTGSKTEAFF. CDR3 in DNA: TGCAGCTCCTCCACAGGGAGTAAAACTGAAGCTTTCTTT. The complete variable domain, with remaining parts taken from reference TRBV29-1 and TRBJ1-1, reads SAVISQKPSRDICQRGTSLTIQCQVDSQVTMMFWYRQQPGQSLTLIATANQGSEATYESGFVIDKFPISRPNLTFSTLTVSNMSPEDSSIYLCSSSTGSKTEAFFGQGTRLTVV.

V and J are TRBV7-9 and TRBJ1-2; TRBD1 matches at 7 bases. Trimming at V came to 5 bases and at J to 3 bases, leaving 3 bases not matched to a gene. Germline V lookup: CDR1 SEHNR, CDR2 FQNEAQ (reference sequence). This CDR3 comprises 13 residues. The CDR3 reads CASSQGEYYGYTF. For the CDR3, the DNA is TGTGCCAGCAGCCAGGGGGAATACTATGGCTACACCTTC.

This rearrangement joins TRBV29-1 to TRBJ2-1, with 7 bases matching TRBD1. Germline V CDR1 and CDR2: SQVTM, ANQGSEA. V lost 7 bases and J lost 7; bases outside the gene matches: 7. There are 12 residues in the CDR3. The CDR3 coding sequence is TGCAGCGCGTATATCAGGGGGAATGAGCAGTTCTTC. Its translation: CSAYIRGNEQFF.

V is TRBV3-1 and J is TRBJ2-3; TRBD1 matches at 7 bases. The junction had 10 bases not matched to a gene; V was cut back by 4 bases and J by 3 bases. The CDR3 is 16 amino acids. Germline-derived CDR1 and CDR2 are LGHDT and YNNKEL (reference sequence). The CDR3 protein is CASSRVPTGWTDTQYF. CDR3 in DNA: TGTGCCAGCAGCCGAGTCCCGACAGGGTGGACAGATACGCAGTATTTT.

This chain connects TRBV5-1 to TRBJ2-3, with 14 nucleotides matching TRBD2. V shed 3 bases and J 3 bases; nucleotides not matched to a gene: 9. Germline lookup yields CDR1 SGHRS and CDR2 YFSETQ. The CDR3 runs to 18 residues. The CDR3 DNA is TGCGCCAGCAGCTGGAAGACTAGCGGGGGGGCCAGTACAGATACGCAGTATTTT. It encodes CASSWKTSGGASTDTQYF.

Written as DNA, the CDR3 is TGTGCCAGCAGTTCGACAGAGAATAGCAATCAGCCCCAGCATTTT. Its translation is CASSSTENSNQPQHF. The rearrangement joins TRBV12-3 or TRBV12-4 to TRBJ1-5, with D perhaps TRBD1 (5 bases). The CDR3 has 15 amino acids. The V end was cut by 4 bases, the J end by 0 bases, with 10 bases between.

The chain is built from TRBV5-1 and TRBJ2-1, with TRBD1 identical over 10 bases. The germline gives CDR1 SGHRS, CDR2 YFSETQ. This CDR3 has 15 amino acids. J was trimmed by 9 bases and V by 3 bases; bases with no gene match: 9. The CDR3 DNA sequence: TGCGCCAGCAGCTGGGGACAGGGGATGAGCGGTGAGCAGTTCTTC. Translated: CASSWGQGMSGEQFF.

In this sample, this clonotype turned up a few times. This sequence joins TRBV7-3 and TRBJ2-3; no clear D. V lost 1 base to trimming and J lost 5 bases, with 13 bases between them. Per germline, CDR1 SGHTA and CDR2 FQGTGA. This CDR3 is 15 amino acids long. CDR3 amino acids: CASSLRGGVGDTQYF. The CDR3 DNA is TGTGCCAGCAGCTTAAGGGGTGGGGTAGGAGATACGCAGTATTTT.

The rearrangement joins TRBV12-3 or TRBV12-4 to TRBJ1-2; the D is unclear. The V end lost 6 bases, the J end lost 8 bases, and 19 bases lay between the germline ends. This CDR3 spans 14 amino acids. The CDR3 is CASRAQRFPGGYTF. For the CDR3, the DNA is TGTGCCAGCAGAGCCCAACGGTTCCCGGGGGGCTACACCTTC.

The chain links TRBV12-3 or TRBV12-4 to TRBJ2-4; 13 nucleotides agree with TRBD2. The CDR3 runs 16 residues. V lost 10 bases to trimming and J lost 12 bases; unmatched junction nucleotides: 18. The CDR3 DNA reads TGTGCCAAGGGACTAGCGGGGAGCACGGAGGTTGGACATCAGTACTTC. Encoded protein: CAKGLAGSTEVGHQYF.

J is TRBJ2-5 and V is TRBV2; D is unresolved. V was pared by 3 bases and J by 2 bases, with 19 bases between. The length of the CDR3 is 17 residues. Germline V gene sequence: CDR1 SNHLY, CDR2 FYNNEI. Here the CDR3 reads CASSDIPRPAKQETQYF. In DNA form, the CDR3 reads TGTGCCAGCAGTGATATACCGAGACCAGCGAAGCAAGAGACCCAGTACTTC.

This clonotype was observed a handful of times. This chain links TRBV20-1 with TRBJ2-7; the match to TRBD1 covers 7 bases. Per the germline V gene, CDR1 is DFQATT and CDR2 is SNEGSKA (reference sequence). J gave up 7 bases and V 2 bases, and 8 bases lay outside the gene matches. The CDR3 has 13 amino acids. The CDR3 bases are TGCAGTGCTAGAACCGACAGGGTATGGGAGCAGTACTTC. It codes for CSARTDRVWEQYF.

The CDR3 here is CASKGSRQGRSTDTQYF. The CDR3 DNA is TGCGCCAGCAAGGGCTCCAGACAGGGAAGAAGCACAGATACGCAGTATTTT. The gene calls are TRBV5-1 and TRBJ2-3, with 7 nucleotides matching TRBD1. The CDR3 runs 17 residues. Trimming cost V 6 bases and J 0 bases; bases outside gene matches: 13. The V gene's germline CDR1 is SGHRS and CDR2 YFSETQ.